A selection of T cell receptor beta chains follows, all from one sample in a study of T cells in localized non-small cell lung cancer. The table came from immunoSEQ multiplex PCR; TCRdb's copy has only in-frame clones and leaves some out. Of 45,000 to 55,000 clones in the sample, approximately 90% were seen once. Here the sequenced sample was peripheral blood, taken before any cancer treatment. The source of these receptors is a male donor at least 60 years old with stage III squamous cell lung carcinoma. CDR3s include the opening cysteine and the closing phenylalanine or tryptophan. Fields, in order: J gene, D gene, V gene, clone size, CDR3 protein, CDR3 DNA. D genes are given only for firm matches. A clone size is listed for some rows: how often the clone was seen (once, few, many), or a class if it is expanded.

J: TRBJ1-2; D: TRBD1; V: TRBV7-9; size: -; CDR3: CASSSSGTGGWYGYTF; DNA: TGTGCCAGCAGCTCATCCGGGACAGGGGGCTGGTATGGCTACACCTTC
J: TRBJ1-2; D: -; V: TRBV5-6; size: -; CDR3: CASGVLRNYGYTF; DNA: TGTGCCAGCGGGGTTTTGAGGAACTATGGCTACACCTTC
J: TRBJ2-2; D: TRBD1; V: TRBV7-3; size: -; CDR3: CASSQHRGPGELFF; DNA: TGTGCCAGCAGCCAGCACAGGGGGCCCGGGGAGCTGTTTTTT
J: TRBJ1-2; D: TRBD1; V: TRBV27; size: -; CDR3: CASSFRGNYGYTF; DNA: TGTGCCAGCAGTTTCAGGGGGAACTATGGCTACACCTTC
J: TRBJ1-1; D: -; V: TRBV20-1; size: -; CDR3: CSALDSRKAFF; DNA: TGCAGTGCCTTAGACAGTAGAAAAGCTTTCTTT
J: TRBJ1-1; D: TRBD1; V: TRBV10-3; size: -; CDR3: CAISDLDRVAYFTEAFF; DNA: TGTGCCATCAGTGACTTGGACAGGGTTGCTTATTTCACTGAAGCTTTCTTT
J: TRBJ1-1; D: -; V: TRBV19; size: -; CDR3: CASSIGGAGLAEAFF; DNA: TGTGCCAGTAGTATAGGGGGCGCGGGGTTGGCTGAAGCTTTCTTT
J: TRBJ2-3; D: -; V: TRBV2; size: -; CDR3: CARRADTDTQYF; DNA: TGTGCCAGGAGAGCGGACACAGATACGCAGTATTTT
J: TRBJ2-2; D: TRBD2; V: TRBV19; size: -; CDR3: CASSERGGNTGELFF; DNA: TGTGCCAGTAGCGAGCGGGGAGGCAACACCGGGGAGCTGTTTTTT
J: TRBJ2-5; D: TRBD1; V: TRBV18; size: -; CDR3: CASSPAKGTGVFPETQYF; DNA: TGTGCCAGCTCACCGGCTAAGGGGACAGGGGTGTTTCCAGAGACCCAGTACTTC
J: TRBJ1-2; D: -; V: TRBV5-1; size: -; CDR3: CASSLNSRSQGDGYTF; DNA: TGCGCCAGCAGCTTGAATTCCAGATCTCAGGGAGATGGCTACACCTTC
J: TRBJ2-3; D: -; V: TRBV9; size: -; CDR3: CASSPRTYTDTQYF; DNA: TGTGCCAGCAGCCCTCGGACCTATACAGATACGCAGTATTTT
J: TRBJ2-2; D: -; V: TRBV19; size: once; CDR3: CASSIEWNTGELFF; DNA: TGTGCCAGTAGTATAGAATGGAACACCGGGGAGCTGTTTTTT
J: TRBJ2-3; D: -; V: TRBV27; size: -; CDR3: CASSSDYPTDTQYF; DNA: TGTGCCAGCAGTTCCGACTACCCCACAGATACGCAGTATTTT
J: TRBJ2-3; D: TRBD1; V: TRBV10-3; size: -; CDR3: CAIRQGLTDTQYF; DNA: TGTGCCATCCGACAGGGGCTCACAGATACGCAGTATTTT
J: TRBJ2-7; D: -; V: TRBV7-2; size: once; CDR3: CASSLTAYEQYF; DNA: TGTGCCAGCAGCTTGACAGCATACGAGCAGTACTTC
J: TRBJ2-1; D: -; V: TRBV5-1; size: -; CDR3: CASTGNEQFF; DNA: TGCGCCAGCACGGGCAATGAGCAGTTCTTC
J: TRBJ1-2; D: -; V: TRBV27; size: -; CDR3: CASSLTGLRADGYTF; DNA: TGTGCCAGCAGTTTGACAGGCCTTAGGGCGGATGGCTACACCTTC
J: TRBJ1-2; D: TRBD1; V: TRBV27; size: few; CDR3: CASSLTPAGGIGYGYTF; DNA: TGTGCCAGCAGTTTAACCCCAGCAGGGGGCATCGGCTATGGCTACACCTTC
J: TRBJ2-5; D: TRBD2; V: TRBV10-3; size: -; CDR3: CAIGLDSGKYKETQYF; DNA: TGTGCCATCGGATTGGATAGCGGGAAGTACAAAGAGACCCAGTACTTC
J: TRBJ1-2; D: -; V: TRBV4-2; size: -; CDR3: CASSREIVLTGGQSYGYTF; DNA: TGTGCCAGCAGCCGCGAAATCGTCCTGACCGGGGGCCAAAGCTATGGCTACACCTTC
J: TRBJ2-7; D: -; V: TRBV7-6; size: -; CDR3: CASSLLPTRDYEQYF; DNA: TGTGCCAGCAGCTTATTGCCTACTAGGGACTACGAGCAGTACTTC
J: TRBJ1-1; D: -; V: TRBV18; size: -; CDR3: CASSPDEGRRNTEAFF; DNA: TGTGCCAGCTCACCAGACGAGGGGCGGAGGAACACTGAAGCTTTCTTT
J: TRBJ2-7; D: -; V: TRBV4-1; size: -; CDR3: CASSQDRSGYRGEQYF; DNA: TGCGCCAGCAGCCAAGATCGATCGGGGTATCGGGGCGAGCAGTACTTC
J: TRBJ2-2; D: -; V: TRBV30; size: -; CDR3: CAWSGLNTGELFF; DNA: TGTGCCTGGAGTGGGTTGAACACCGGGGAGCTGTTTTTT
J: TRBJ2-5; D: -; V: TRBV19; size: -; CDR3: CARRELNGQPVPTQYF; DNA: TGTGCCAGACGGGAGTTAAACGGACAACCGGTCCCGACCCAGTACTTC
J: TRBJ2-3; D: -; V: TRBV28; size: -; CDR3: CASGPLSTDTQYF; DNA: TGTGCCAGCGGGCCGCTGAGCACAGATACGCAGTATTTT